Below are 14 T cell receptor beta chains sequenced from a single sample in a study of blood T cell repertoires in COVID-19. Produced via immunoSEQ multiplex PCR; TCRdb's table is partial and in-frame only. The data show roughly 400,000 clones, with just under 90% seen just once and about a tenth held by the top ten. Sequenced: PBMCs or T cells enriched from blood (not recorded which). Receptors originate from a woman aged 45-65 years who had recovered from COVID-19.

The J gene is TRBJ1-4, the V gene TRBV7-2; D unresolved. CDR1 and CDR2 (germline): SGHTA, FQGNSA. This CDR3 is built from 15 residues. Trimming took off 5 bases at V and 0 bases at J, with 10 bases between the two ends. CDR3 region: CASSANLATNEKLFF. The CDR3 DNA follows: TGTGCCAGCAGCGCCAATCTAGCAACTAATGAAAAACTGTTTTTT.

The CDR3 loop reads CASSLWVEGTEAFF. The CDR3 nucleotides read TGTGCCAGCAGTTTATGGGTCGAGGGCACTGAAGCTTTCTTT. V is TRBV27 and J is TRBJ1-1; unclear D gene. V gave up 1 base and J gave up 4 bases, with 10 bases separating them. This CDR3 contains 14 residues. Germline V gene data show CDR1 as MNHEY and CDR2 as SMNVEV (reference sequence).

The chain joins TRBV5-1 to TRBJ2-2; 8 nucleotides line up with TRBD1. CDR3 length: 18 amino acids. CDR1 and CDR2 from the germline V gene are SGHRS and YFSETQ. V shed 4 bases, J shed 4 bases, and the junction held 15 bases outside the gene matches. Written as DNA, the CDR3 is TGCGCCAGCAGCCTGGCTTCCCGGACAGGGTCAGGCACCGGGGAGCTGTTTTTT. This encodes CASSLASRTGSGTGELFF.

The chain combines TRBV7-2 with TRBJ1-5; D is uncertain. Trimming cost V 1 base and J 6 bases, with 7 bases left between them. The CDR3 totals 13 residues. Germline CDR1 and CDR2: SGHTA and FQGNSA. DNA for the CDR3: TGTGCCAGCAGCTTAGGCGGTGGTCAGCCCCAGCATTTT. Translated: CASSLGGGQPQHF.

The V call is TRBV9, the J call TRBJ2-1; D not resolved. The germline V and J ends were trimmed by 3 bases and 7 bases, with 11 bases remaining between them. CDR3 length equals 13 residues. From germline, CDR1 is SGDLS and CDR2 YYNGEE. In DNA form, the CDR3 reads TGTGCCAGCAGCGGCCCCCCGGAGAATGAGCAGTTCTTC. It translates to CASSGPPENEQFF.

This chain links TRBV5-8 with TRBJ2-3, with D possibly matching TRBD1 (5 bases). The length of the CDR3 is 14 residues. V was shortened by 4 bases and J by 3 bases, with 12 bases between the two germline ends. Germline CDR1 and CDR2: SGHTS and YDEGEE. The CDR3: CASSLWQGTDTQYF. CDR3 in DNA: TGTGCCAGCAGCCTTTGGCAGGGAACAGATACGCAGTATTTT.

The CDR3 DNA reads as TGTGCCAGTAGTATAGGACAGGGATTCTACGAGCAGTACTTC. Translated, it gives CASSIGQGFYEQYF. The V gene is TRBV19, the J gene TRBJ2-7; 7 bases line up with TRBD1. Trimming took 1 base from V and 3 from J; bases not matched to a gene: 3. The germline gives CDR1 LNHDA, CDR2 SQIVND (reference sequence). This CDR3 spans 14 amino acids.

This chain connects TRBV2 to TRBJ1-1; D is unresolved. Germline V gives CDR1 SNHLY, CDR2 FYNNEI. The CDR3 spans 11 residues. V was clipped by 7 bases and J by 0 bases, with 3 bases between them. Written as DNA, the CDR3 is TGTGCCAGCATAATGAACACTGAAGCTTTCTTT. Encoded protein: CASIMNTEAFF.

Here the CDR3 DNA reads TGTGCCAGCAGCCCAGATTCCAGGGCCGTAAGCAATGAAAAACTGTTTTTT. Protein sequence: CASSPDSRAVSNEKLFF. The chain is built from TRBV7-2 and TRBJ1-4, with a weak D call TRBD1 (5 bases). CDR1 is SGHTA, CDR2 FQGNSA, per germline. Trimming removed 5 bases from V and 5 bases from J, with 21 bases in between. CDR3 length: 17 amino acids.

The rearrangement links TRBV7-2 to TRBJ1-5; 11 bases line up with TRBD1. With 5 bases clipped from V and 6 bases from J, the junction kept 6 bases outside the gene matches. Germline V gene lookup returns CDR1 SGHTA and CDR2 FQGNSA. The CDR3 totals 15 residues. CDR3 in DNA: TGTGCCAGCAGCAAGGGGGGACAGGGGGTTCAGCCCCAGCATTTT. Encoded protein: CASSKGGQGVQPQHF.

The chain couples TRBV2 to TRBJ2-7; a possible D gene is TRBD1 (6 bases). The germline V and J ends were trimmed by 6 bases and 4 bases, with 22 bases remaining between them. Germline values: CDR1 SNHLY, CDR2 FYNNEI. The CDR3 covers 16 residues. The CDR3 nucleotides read TGTGCCAGCAGCAAAGGTATGGGACAACGACCGTACGAGCAGTACTTC. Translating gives CASSKGMGQRPYEQYF. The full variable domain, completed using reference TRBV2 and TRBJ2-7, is EPEVTQTPSHQVTQMGQEVILRCVPISNHLYFYWYRQILGQKVEFLVSFYNNEISEKSEIFDDQFSVERPDGSNFTLKIRSTKLEDSAMYFCASSKGMGQRPYEQYFGPGTRLTVT.

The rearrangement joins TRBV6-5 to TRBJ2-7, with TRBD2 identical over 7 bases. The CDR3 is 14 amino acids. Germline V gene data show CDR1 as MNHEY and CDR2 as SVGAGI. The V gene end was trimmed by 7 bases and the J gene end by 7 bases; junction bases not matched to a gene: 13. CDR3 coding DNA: TGTGCCAGCACTCCTTCGGGAGGCGGCGGGGAGCAGTACTTC. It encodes CASTPSGGGGEQYF.

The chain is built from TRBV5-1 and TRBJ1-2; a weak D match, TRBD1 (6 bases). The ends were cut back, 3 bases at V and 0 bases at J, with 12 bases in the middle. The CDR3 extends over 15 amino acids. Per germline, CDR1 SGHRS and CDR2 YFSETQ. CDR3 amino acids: CASSSSTGSNYGYTF. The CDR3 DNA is TGCGCCAGCAGCTCCTCGACAGGATCTAACTATGGCTACACCTTC. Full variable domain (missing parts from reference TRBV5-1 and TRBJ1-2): KAGVTQTPRYLIKTRGQQVTLSCSPISGHRSVSWYQQTPGQGLQFLFEYFSETQRNKGNFPGRFSGRQFSNSRSEMNVSTLELGDSALYLCASSSSTGSNYGYTFGSGTRLTVV.

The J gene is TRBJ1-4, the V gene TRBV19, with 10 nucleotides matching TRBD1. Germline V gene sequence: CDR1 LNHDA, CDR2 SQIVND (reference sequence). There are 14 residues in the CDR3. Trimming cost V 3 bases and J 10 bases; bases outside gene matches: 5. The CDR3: CASSIRQGARKLFF. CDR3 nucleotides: TGTGCCAGTAGTATTCGACAGGGGGCTCGAAAACTGTTTTTT.